This TCR beta chain was recovered during a study of cytomegalovirus exposure and HLA in healthy donors (dated by TCRdb to the late 2010s). For the wider study: An earlier analysis of approximately 640 of the donors reported 250 to 300 Gb of sequence data and approximately 110 million unique TCR beta sequences from about 200 million T cells. Among around 400 genotyped donors of the cohort, an average of approximately 240,000 unique TCR beta nucleotide sequences was sequenced per donor, of which 15% to 20% were non-productive. Because of strong linkage in the cohort, roughly five DR-DQ haplotypes were treated as single units for association and clustering. The number of typed donors differed by locus: about 629-630 for A, B, C, DRB1 and DQB1; some 500 for DQA1; over 600 for DPA1; and around 470 for DPB1. A later analysis re-analyzed previously published TCR beta repertoires from hundreds of donors and added high-resolution HLA genotyping to study TCR occurrence patterns. Donor age, sex, ethnicity and CMV serostatus were collected together with the repertoire data. Every repertoire in the discovery cohort had been generated on one and the same sequencing platform. Of the 398 genotyped donors, approximately 82% fell in the genetic ancestry cluster associated with self-reported Caucasian donors. An earlier analysis of 587 of the donors used high-throughput TCR beta sequencing to judge whether each TCR beta V gene segment behaved as functional or pseudogenic. Class I and class II HLA loci were covered by the typing at four-digit resolution. To predict cytomegalovirus infection status, the study brought together high-throughput TCR immunosequencing, statistical association of individual TCRs with disease status, and machine learning. Rather than drawing on any new phenotypic data, the later analysis identified candidate immune exposures from TCR beta sequences and the way those sequences occurred across donors. The T cell repertoires of 666 subjects were profiled by immunosequencing and related to cytomegalovirus serostatus. A later genetic analysis took genome-wide SNP genotypes for about 65% of the 666 donors and used that subset as a discovery cohort. A separate validation cohort of over a hundred different subjects was used in addition to the roughly 670-subject first cohort. The aim of the study was to test whether cataloging public T cell receptors could identify signatures of past pathogen exposure. About 280 gigabases of sequencing data and 75 million to 85 million unique TCR sequences made up an early release that covered 640 HLA-typed donors. What the research found in general, with its limitations: Correlated functional status among segregating V segments might reflect linkage disequilibrium, but an unknown experimental factor could not be ruled out. The classifier was reported to diagnose cytomegalovirus status with high specificity and sensitivity in both the original cohort and the validation cohort. In a later analysis, several top co-occurrence clusters were reported to appear linked to parvovirus B19, influenza, CMV and Epstein-Barr virus. Compared with the roughly 600-donor mean, donors in an Asian-associated ancestry cluster had fewer N-insertions in productive TCRs, according to a later genetic analysis. When HLA alleles, especially DR and DQ, strongly co-occurred, attributing TCR associations to individual alleles was difficult. The only immune exposure information available for the cohort was CMV serostatus. In a later analysis, over 15,000 TCR beta sequences were associated with specific HLA alleles at a false discovery rate of 0.05. V-gene and J-gene trimming of TCR beta chains was associated with a missense DCLRE1C variant in a later genetic analysis, and the association was replicated in an independent cohort. In a later analysis, HLA-associated TCR beta chains showed more clonal expansion and lower generation probabilities than non-associated chains that were equally common. Because some donors lacked HLA typing at each locus, the association tests relied only on the typed subset. A few of the identified cytomegalovirus-associated TCR beta chains were confirmed in vitro to be specific for cytomegalovirus antigens. Most TCR sequences were observed very rarely across donors, whereas some public TCRs were present in many individuals. In a later analysis, the rate of TCR association differed among HLA loci, with DRB1 alleles having the most associated TCRs and HLA-C alleles having the fewest. It was suggested by the authors that the approach could potentially be generalized to other disease states and immunological phenotypes. Some IMGT-functional V segments, including TRBV6-2 and TRBV6-3, could not be distinguished by the 87-base-pair reads and were therefore excluded. According to a later analysis, most CMV-associated TCR beta chains appeared to be HLA-restricted, and the HLA associations seemed to be driven largely by CMV exposure. A further reported finding was that TCR beta sequences accurately predicted the HLA-A and HLA-B alleles for most subjects in the first cohort. A group of highly shared sequence variants was considered likely to be a technical artifact of the sequencing pipeline. Presence/absence analyses assumed roughly uniform sequencing depth across donors, an assumption that may not hold. Only TCR beta chains were sequenced in this cohort, and the absence of alpha or paired-chain data limited detectable features. Broadly in line with IMGT annotations, most TCR beta V segments showed up in productive rearrangements about 87% or about 30% of the time in an earlier analysis of 587 of the donors. A total of about 180 TCR beta chains were listed by the study as associated with cytomegalovirus. The earlier analysis of approximately 540 of the donors excluded 15 to 20 rarely observed V segments, including chromosome 9 orphons, because counts were too low.

The cohort consisted of fewer than 700 healthy bone marrow donors. At the time of sampling, all cohort members were nominally healthy, though unrecorded immune exposures were likely present. The donor was CMV seronegative and was included in the group of 352 seronegative cohort members. Every donor gave a peripheral blood sample, and the peripheral blood mononuclear cells from that sample were used for TCR beta sequencing. The Qiagen DNeasy Blood Extraction Kit was used to extract genomic DNA from the blood cell samples. Points on this clone: Its target antigen remains unknown. No qualities accompany the bases; no much larger clone lies one base away.

To prepare the library, the immunoSEQ multiplex PCR assay was applied. A mixture of 60 forward primers for TCR Vbeta segments and 13 reverse primers for TCR Jbeta segments was used in the multiplex PCR. The CDR3 region of rearranged TCR beta genes was amplified from genomic DNA by a multiplex PCR assay. The amplified TCR beta libraries were sequenced on the Illumina HiSeq System as 87-base-pair reads. Per the original workflow: A later analysis tallied 70 million to 100 million unique TCR beta chains across the roughly 610 repertoires, and some 12 million of those chains were shared by two or more donors. A nearest-neighbor algorithm error-corrected the raw reads and collapsed the reads into unique sequences, merging closely related sequences to remove PCR and sequencing errors. Alignment of CDR3 sequences to IMGT reference sequences was used to assign V, D and J gene segments. For a sequence to be retained, a match of at least six nucleotides was required to both a V gene segment and a J gene segment. Rearrangements were classified as productive when the CDR3 lacked stop codons and remained in frame with V and J, and all other rearrangements were classified as non-productive. CDR3 was defined according to IMGT convention as the region running from the second conserved V-encoded cysteine to the conserved J-encoded phenylalanine. Sequences without an unambiguous match to a single V gene segment were excluded from the earlier analysis of approximately 600 of the donors. An earlier analysis of fewer than 750 of the donors classified V segments as functional when productive rearrangements were above 56.7% and as segregating when the standard deviation between donors was above 5%. A statistical classification framework was built for diagnosing cytomegalovirus status from the catalog of TCR beta chain sequences. In a later analysis, TCR nucleotide sequences were compared against IMGT/GENE-DB human TR gene sequences so that V and J genes could be assigned. Using the TCRdist pipeline, a later analysis assigned CDR3 sequences along with most-parsimonious VDJ recombination scenarios. In a later analysis, each TCR beta chain was defined by its CDR3 amino acid sequence together with its V-gene family, and reads without a unique V-gene family were excluded. A later analysis removed 500 to 650 highly shared, low-generation-probability nucleotide sequences to deal with suspected cross-contamination and a sequencing artifact. A later analysis calculated a clonal expansion index for each public chain from normalized within-repertoire ranks of inferred template counts. A later analysis computed generation probabilities with a VDJ recombination model fitted to out-of-frame rearrangements, and checked the results against IGoR. In a later analysis, hypergeometric tests were used to score TCR-TCR, TCR-HLA and TCR-CMV co-occurrence, with a repertoire-size bias correction applied to TCR pairs. A later analysis estimated false discovery rates by permuting HLA or CMV assignments 20 times. In a later analysis, co-occurring TCRs were grouped with DBSCAN, and TCRdist sequence similarity was added when clustering was performed within HLA-allele-positive subsets. For co-occurrence clustering, repertoires with fewer than 30,000 or more than 120,000 public chains were excluded, along with roughly 5 repertoires with anomalous nucleotide sharing. TCRdb took over this immuneACCESS table, retaining in-frame rearrangements with V and J assigned. Such tables are incomplete; in checked studies, under half of the missing clones stem from an unresolved V gene, and the remainder is unexplained. That table furnishes V, J and clone size, whereas the DNA furnished D and trimming. This sample is represented by a few hundred thousand clones; over 75% of them were singletons. The top ten clones comprise 0.2% to 0.25% of the sample.

CDR1 SNHLY and CDR2 FYNNEI were looked up in the germline V gene. The CDR3 holds 12 amino acids from the cysteine to the phenylalanine. The read is trimmed to its CDR3 DNA, 36 bases read in frame from base 1. V is clipped by 4 bases and J by 7 bases, and the sequence between their germline boundaries is 11 bases long. Sequenced: PBMCs. This TCR derives from a girl aged 2 to 10 in good health and CMV-seronegative. The rearranged chain carries TRBV2 and TRBJ2-7; a tentative D match to TRBD2 spans 6 bases. The CDR3 here reads CASSGLESEQYF. The DNA sequence is given as TGTGCCAGCAGTGGACTAGAATCAGAGCAGTACTTC.